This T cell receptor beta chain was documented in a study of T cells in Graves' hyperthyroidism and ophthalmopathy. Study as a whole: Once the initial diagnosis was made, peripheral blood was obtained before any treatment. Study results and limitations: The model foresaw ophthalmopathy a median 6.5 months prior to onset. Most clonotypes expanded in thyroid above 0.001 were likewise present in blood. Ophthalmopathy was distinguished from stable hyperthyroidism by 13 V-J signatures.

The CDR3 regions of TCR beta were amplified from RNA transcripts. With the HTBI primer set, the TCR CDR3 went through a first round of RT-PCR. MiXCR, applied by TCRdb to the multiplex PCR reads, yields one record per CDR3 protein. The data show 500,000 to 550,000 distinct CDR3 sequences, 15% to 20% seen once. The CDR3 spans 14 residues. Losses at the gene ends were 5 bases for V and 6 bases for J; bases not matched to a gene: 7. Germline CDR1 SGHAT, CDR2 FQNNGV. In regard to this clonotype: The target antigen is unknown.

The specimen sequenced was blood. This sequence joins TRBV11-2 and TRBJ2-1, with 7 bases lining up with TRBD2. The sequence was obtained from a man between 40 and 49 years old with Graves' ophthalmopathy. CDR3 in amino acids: CASSNGLVGNEQFF. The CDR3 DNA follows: TGTGCCAGCAGCAATGGACTAGTCGGCAATGAGCAGTTCTTC.